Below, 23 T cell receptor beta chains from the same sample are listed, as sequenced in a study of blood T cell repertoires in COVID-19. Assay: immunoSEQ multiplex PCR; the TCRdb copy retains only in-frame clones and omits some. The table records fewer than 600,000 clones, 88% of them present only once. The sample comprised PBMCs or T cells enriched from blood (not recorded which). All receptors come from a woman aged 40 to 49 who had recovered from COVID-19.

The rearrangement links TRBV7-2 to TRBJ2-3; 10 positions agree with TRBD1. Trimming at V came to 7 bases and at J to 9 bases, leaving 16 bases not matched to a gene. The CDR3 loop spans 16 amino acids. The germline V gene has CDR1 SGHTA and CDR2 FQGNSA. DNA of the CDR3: TGTGCCAGCACCCCAGCGGGCGGACAGGGGGTAGGAACGCAGTATTTT. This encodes CASTPAGGQGVGTQYF.

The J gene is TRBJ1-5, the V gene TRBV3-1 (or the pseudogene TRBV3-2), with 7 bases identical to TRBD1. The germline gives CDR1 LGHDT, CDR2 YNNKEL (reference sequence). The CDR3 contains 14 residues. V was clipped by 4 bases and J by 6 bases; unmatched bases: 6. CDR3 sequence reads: CASSLSGGRQPQHF. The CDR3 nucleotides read TGTGCCAGCAGCCTCTCAGGGGGACGTCAGCCCCAGCATTTT.

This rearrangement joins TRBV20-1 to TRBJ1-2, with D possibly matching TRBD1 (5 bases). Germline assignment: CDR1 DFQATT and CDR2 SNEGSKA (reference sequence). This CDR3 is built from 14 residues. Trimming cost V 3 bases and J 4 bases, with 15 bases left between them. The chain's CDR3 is CSASVRGMGYGYTF. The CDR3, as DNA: TGCAGTGCTAGTGTAAGGGGCATGGGCTATGGCTACACCTTC.

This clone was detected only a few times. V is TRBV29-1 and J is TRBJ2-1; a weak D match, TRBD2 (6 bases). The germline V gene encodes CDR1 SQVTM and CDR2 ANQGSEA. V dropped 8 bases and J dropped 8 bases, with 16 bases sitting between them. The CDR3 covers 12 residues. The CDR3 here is CSSRRAADEQFF. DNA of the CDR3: TGCAGCTCTCGGAGGGCCGCGGATGAGCAGTTCTTC.

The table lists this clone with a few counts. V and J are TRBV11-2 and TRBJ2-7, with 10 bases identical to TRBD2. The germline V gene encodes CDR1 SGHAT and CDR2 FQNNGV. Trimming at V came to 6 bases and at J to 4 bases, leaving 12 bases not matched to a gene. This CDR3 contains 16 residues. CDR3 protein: CASSLVSGGPGYEQYF. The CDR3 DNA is TGTGCCAGCAGTTTGGTTAGCGGGGGGCCAGGTTACGAGCAGTACTTC.

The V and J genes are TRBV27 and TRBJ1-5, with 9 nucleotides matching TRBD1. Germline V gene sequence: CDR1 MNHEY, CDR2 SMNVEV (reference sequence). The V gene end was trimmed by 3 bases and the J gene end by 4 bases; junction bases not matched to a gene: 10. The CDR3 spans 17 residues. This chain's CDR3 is CASSFRGGQGHNQPQHF. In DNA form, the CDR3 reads TGTGCCAGCAGTTTTAGAGGGGGACAGGGTCATAATCAGCCCCAGCATTTT.

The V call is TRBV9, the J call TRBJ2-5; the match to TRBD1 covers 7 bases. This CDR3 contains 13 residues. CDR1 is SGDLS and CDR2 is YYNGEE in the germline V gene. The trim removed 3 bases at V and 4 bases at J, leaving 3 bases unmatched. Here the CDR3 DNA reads TGTGCCAGCAGCGCCAGACAGGGAGAGACCCAGTACTTC. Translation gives CASSARQGETQYF.

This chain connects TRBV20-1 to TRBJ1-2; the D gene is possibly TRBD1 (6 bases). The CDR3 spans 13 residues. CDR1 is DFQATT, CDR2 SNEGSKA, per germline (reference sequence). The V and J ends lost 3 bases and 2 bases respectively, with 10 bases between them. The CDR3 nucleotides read TGCAGTGCTAGTCAGGGGTTGAACTATGGCTACACCTTC. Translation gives CSASQGLNYGYTF.

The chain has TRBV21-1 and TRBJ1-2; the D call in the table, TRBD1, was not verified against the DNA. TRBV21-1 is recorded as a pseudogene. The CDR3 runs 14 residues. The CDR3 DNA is TGTGCCAGCAGCAATCAGGGCATCAAGGGTGGCTACACCTTC. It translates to CASSNQGIKGGYTF.

The CDR3 spells CASSLDAELGTDTQYF. DNA for the CDR3: TGCGCCAGCAGCTTGGATGCGGAATTGGGCACAGATACGCAGTATTTT. This chain uses TRBV5-1 with TRBJ2-3; D is undetermined. The CDR3 covers 16 residues. The germline gives CDR1 SGHRS, CDR2 YFSETQ. V was pared by 0 bases and J by 1 base, with 12 bases between. Variable domain in full (rest from reference TRBV5-1 and TRBJ2-3): KAGVTQTPRYLIKTRGQQVTLSCSPISGHRSVSWYQQTPGQGLQFLFEYFSETQRNKGNFPGRFSGRQFSNSRSEMNVSTLELGDSALYLCASSLDAELGTDTQYFGPGTRLTVL.

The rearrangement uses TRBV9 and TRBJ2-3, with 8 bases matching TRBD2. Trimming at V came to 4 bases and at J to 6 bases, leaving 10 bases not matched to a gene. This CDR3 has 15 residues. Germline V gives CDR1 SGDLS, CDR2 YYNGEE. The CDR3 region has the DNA TGTGCCAGCAGCCGAGCGGGAGAGAGAAGGGATACGCAGTATTTT. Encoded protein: CASSRAGERRDTQYF.

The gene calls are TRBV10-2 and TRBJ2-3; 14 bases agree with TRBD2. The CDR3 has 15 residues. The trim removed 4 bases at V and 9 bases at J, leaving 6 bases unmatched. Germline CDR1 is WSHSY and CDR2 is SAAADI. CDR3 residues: CASSGGLAGVVTQYF. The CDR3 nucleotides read TGCGCCAGCAGTGGGGGACTAGCGGGAGTAGTGACGCAGTATTTT.

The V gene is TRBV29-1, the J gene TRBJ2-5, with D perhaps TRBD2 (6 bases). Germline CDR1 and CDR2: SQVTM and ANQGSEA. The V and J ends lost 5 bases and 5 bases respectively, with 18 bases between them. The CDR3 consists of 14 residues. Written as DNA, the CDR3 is TGCAGCGTTTTCGTCCGGGCTCGGGGGGAGACCCAGTACTTC. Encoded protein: CSVFVRARGETQYF.

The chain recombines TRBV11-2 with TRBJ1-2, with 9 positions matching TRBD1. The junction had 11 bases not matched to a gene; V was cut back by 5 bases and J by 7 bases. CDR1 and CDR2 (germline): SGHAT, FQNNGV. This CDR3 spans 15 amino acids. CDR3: CASSPTRDRAVGYTF. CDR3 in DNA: TGTGCCAGCAGCCCGACTCGGGACAGGGCGGTTGGCTACACCTTC. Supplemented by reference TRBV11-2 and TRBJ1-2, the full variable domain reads EAGVAQSPRYKIIEKRQSVAFWCNPISGHATLYWYQQILGQGPKLLIQFQNNGVVDDSQLPKDRFSAERLKGVDSTLKIQPAKLEDSAVYLCASSPTRDRAVGYTFGSGTRLTVV.

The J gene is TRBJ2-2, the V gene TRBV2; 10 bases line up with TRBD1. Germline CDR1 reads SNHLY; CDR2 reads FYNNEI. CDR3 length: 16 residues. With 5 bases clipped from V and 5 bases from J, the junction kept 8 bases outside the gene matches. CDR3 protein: CASSTGTGEWTGELFF. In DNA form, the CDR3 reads TGTGCCAGCAGTACTGGGACAGGGGAGTGGACCGGGGAGCTGTTTTTT.

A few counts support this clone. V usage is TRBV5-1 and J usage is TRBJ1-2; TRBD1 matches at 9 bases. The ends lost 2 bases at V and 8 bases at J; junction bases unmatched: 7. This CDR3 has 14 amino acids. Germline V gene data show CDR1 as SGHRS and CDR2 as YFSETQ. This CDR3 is CASSLTGQGIGYTF. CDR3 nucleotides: TGCGCCAGCAGCTTAACGGGACAGGGAATCGGCTACACCTTC.

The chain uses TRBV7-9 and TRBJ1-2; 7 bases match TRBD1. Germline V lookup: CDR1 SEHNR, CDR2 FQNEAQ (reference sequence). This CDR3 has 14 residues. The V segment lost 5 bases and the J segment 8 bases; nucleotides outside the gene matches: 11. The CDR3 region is CASSVQGVAWGYTF. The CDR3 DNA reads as TGTGCCAGCAGCGTGCAGGGGGTGGCCTGGGGCTACACCTTC.

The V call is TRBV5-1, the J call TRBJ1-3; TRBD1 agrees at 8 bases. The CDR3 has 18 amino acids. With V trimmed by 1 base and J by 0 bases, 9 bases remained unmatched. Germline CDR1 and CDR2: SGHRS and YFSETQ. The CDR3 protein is CASSLNPTGASSGNTIYF. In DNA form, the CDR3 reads TGCGCCAGCAGCTTGAATCCGACAGGGGCCAGCTCTGGAAACACCATATATTTT. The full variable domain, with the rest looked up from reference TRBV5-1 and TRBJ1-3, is KAGVTQTPRYLIKTRGQQVTLSCSPISGHRSVSWYQQTPGQGLQFLFEYFSETQRNKGNFPGRFSGRQFSNSRSEMNVSTLELGDSALYLCASSLNPTGASSGNTIYFGEGSWLTVV.

The CDR3 DNA sequence: TGTGCCAGCAGCCCCGCCCTGATCGCTAGCGGGAGGAACACCGGGGAGCTGTTTTTT. Translation gives CASSPALIASGRNTGELFF. V usage is TRBV7-8 and J usage is TRBJ2-2; 10 nucleotides line up with TRBD2. With V trimmed by 5 bases and J by 1 base, 13 bases remained unmatched. This CDR3 region has 19 residues. Germline values: CDR1 SGHVS, CDR2 FQNEAQ. The full variable domain, in which reference TRBV7-8 and TRBJ2-2 provide the parts outside the CDR3, is GAGVSQSPRYKVAKRGQDVALRCDPISGHVSLFWYQQALGQGPEFLTYFQNEAQLDKSGLPSDRFFAERPEGSVSTLKIQRTQQEDSAVYLCASSPALIASGRNTGELFFGEGSRLTVL.

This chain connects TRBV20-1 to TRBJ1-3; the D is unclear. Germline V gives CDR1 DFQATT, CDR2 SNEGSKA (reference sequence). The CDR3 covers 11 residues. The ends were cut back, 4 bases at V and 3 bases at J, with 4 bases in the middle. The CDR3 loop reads CSAIIGNTIYF. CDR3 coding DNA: TGCAGTGCTATTATTGGAAACACCATATATTTT.

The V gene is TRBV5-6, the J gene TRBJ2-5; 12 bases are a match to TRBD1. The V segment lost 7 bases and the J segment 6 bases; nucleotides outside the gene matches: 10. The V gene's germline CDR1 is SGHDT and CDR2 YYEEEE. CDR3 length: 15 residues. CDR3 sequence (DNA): TGTGCCAGCTCTCCGGGACAGGGGGCTGGGCAGACCCAGTACTTC. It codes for CASSPGQGAGQTQYF.

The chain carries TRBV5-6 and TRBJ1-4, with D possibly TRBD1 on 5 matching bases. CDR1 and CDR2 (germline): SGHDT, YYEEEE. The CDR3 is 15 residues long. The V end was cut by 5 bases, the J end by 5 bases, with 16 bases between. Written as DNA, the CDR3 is TGTGCCAGCAGTACCCAGACCGGGGGGAATGAAAAACTGTTTTTT. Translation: CASSTQTGGNEKLFF. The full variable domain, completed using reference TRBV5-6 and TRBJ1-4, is DAGVTQSPTHLIKTRGQQVTLRCSPKSGHDTVSWYQQALGQGPQFIFQYYEEEERQRGNFPDRFSGHQFPNYSSELNVNALLLGDSALYLCASSTQTGGNEKLFFGSGTQLSVL.

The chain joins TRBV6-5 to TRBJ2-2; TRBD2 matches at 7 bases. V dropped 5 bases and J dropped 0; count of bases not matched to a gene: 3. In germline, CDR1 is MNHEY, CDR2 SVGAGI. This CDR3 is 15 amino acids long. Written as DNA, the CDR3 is TGTGCCAGCAGTCGAAGCGGGGCGAACACCGGGGAGCTGTTTTTT. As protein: CASSRSGANTGELFF.